What follows describes a single TCR beta chain. This specimen comes from a study of blood T cell repertoires in COVID-19. There are 14 residues in the CDR3. The ends were cut back, 0 bases at V and 3 bases at J, with 8 bases in the middle. Germline V gene sequence: CDR1 KGHSH, CDR2 LQKENI. The table came from immunoSEQ multiplex PCR; TCRdb's copy has only in-frame clones and leaves some out. The repertoire includes about 400,000 clones, around 90% of them detected once, and 1% to 1.5% sits in the top ten. The sequence was collected from a man aged 35 to 55 with acute or convalescent COVID-19. This sequence joins TRBV18 and TRBJ1-2; D possibly corresponds to TRBD1 (5 bases). Material: peripheral blood. CDR3 loop: CASSPPGDYYGYTF. The CDR3 region has the DNA TGTGCCAGCTCACCACCGGGGGACTACTATGGCTACACCTTC.